Below, one TCR beta chain is given with its context. The V and J ends lost 6 bases and 3 bases respectively, with 15 bases between them. The CDR3 has 15 amino acids. Germline CDR1 MNHNS, CDR2 SASEGT. The source of the sample is a study of cytomegalovirus exposure and HLA in healthy donors. The study ran its PCR with 60 Vbeta and 13 Jbeta primers. Libraries were prepared by immunoSEQ multiplex PCR; TCRdb keeps only in-frame clonotypes and omits some of them. The table shows some 120,000 clones, with about 79% occurring only once. This sequence was found in a man aged 18 to 29 in good health and CMV-seronegative. This sequence joins TRBV6-1 and TRBJ1-5; weak D call: TRBD1 (5 bases). Sequenced input: PBMCs. CDR3 loop: CASRGTGGFNQPQHF. Written as DNA, the CDR3 is TGTGCCAGCAGGGGGACGGGGGGGTTCAATCAGCCCCAGCATTTT.